This TCR beta chain was sequenced in a study of Ad26.COV2.S vaccination and SARS-CoV-2 variants. Across the whole study: By the intramuscular route, Ad26.COV2.S was given once, or twice 56 days apart.

As for treatment: around 19 received Ad26.COV2.S at low or high dose, single or two shots; roughly five received placebo; per-sample allocation not given. Material that was analyzed had been drawn on day 63 after the first vaccine or placebo injection. Sequenced by immunoSEQ multiplex PCR; TCRdb stores in-frame clones only, minus some. The sample carries about 320,000 clones, roughly 88% recorded once. General study results and limits: Analyses that measured TCR breadth and depth may have underestimated total T cell responses. In vaccinated individuals, spike-specific CD8+ and CD4+ T cell responses reportedly displayed substantial breadth.

Turning to this clone: Its target is unknown.

Germline assignment: CDR1 SGHTA and CDR2 FQGNSA. The ends were cut back, 5 bases at V and 6 bases at J, with 6 bases in the middle. There are 11 residues in the CDR3. Specimen: peripheral blood, collected in a trial of Ad26.COV2.S vaccine versus placebo. The gene calls are TRBV7-2 and TRBJ2-3; D is ambiguous. The clonotype comes from a person aged 18-65 years who received the Ad26.COV2.S COVID-19 vaccine or a placebo. Written as DNA, the CDR3 is TGTGCCAGCAGCCGGGCCGATACGCAGTATTTT. Protein: CASSRADTQYF.